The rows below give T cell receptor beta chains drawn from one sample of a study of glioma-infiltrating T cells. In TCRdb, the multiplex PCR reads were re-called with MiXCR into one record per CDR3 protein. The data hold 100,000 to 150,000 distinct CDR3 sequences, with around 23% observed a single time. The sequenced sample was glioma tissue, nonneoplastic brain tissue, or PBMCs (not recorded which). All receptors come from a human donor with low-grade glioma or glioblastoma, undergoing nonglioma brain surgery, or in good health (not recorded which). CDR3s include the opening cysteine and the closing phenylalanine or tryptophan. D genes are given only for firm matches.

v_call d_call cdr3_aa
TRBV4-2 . CASSQATGATGSHPYNEQFF
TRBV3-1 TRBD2 CASSQGRTSVGNQYF
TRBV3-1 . CASSQDWGLGNTIYF
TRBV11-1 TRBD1 CASSPGQGFYGYNF
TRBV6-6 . CASSYRRAAYEQYF
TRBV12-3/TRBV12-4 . CASSLASGAMNEQFF
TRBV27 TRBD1 CASSYYRGEYNSPLHF
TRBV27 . CASSHSGANVLTF
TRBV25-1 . CASSERWNTEAFF
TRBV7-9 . CAGSLAAVPRVSSYNEQFF
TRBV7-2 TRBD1 CASSRDRRDTQYF
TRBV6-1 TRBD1 CASRRDRANYGYTF
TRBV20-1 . CSARSPGILYEQYF
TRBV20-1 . CSASKQGTNTGELFF
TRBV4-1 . CASSSATSSTDTQYF
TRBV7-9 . CASILGGASYEQYF
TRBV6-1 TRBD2 CASSGWTSGETYNEQFF
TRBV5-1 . CASSLRGEFTDTQYF
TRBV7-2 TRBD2 CASSLVPGLAGGSEQYF
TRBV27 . CASSWTVNTEAFF
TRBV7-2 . CASSSPTSWNEQYF
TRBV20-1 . CSARDRQRFVYEQYF
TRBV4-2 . CASSQRSTEAFF
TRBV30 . CAWSSGIGANEQFF
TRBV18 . CASSTDSNQPQHF
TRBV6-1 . CASSHGGEQYF
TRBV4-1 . CASSHRRQNTEAFF
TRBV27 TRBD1 CASRPGQGETQYF
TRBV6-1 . CASRTGTEAFF
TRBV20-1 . CSARGPGTDTQYF
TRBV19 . CASNEDTNYGYTF
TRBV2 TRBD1 CASRDRANQPQHF